This T cell receptor (beta chain) was sequenced for a study of T cell responses to AZD1222 COVID-19 vaccine. Profiled with immunoSEQ multiplex PCR; TCRdb holds only in-frame clones, not every one. The table has approximately 80,000 clones, 75% to 90% seen once; the top ten hold around 5.8%. The V end lost 3 bases, the J end lost 10 bases, and 15 bases lay between the germline ends. Germline-derived CDR1 and CDR2 are SQVTM and ANQGSEA. The CDR3 runs to 13 residues. The receptor was isolated from an adult in good health. The chain employs TRBV29-1 and TRBJ1-4, with a weak D call TRBD1 (6 bases). Sequencing used peripheral blood, obtained on day 0 of AZD1222 vaccination. The CDR3 loop is CSVDRGRSGKLFF. The CDR3 nucleotides read TGCAGCGTTGACCGGGGGCGTTCGGGAAAACTGTTTTTT.